The 23 T cell receptor beta chains presented below share a single source sample, sequenced in a study of T cells in Graves' hyperthyroidism and ophthalmopathy. TCR beta CDR3 regions were amplified from RNA. The HTBI primer set served for first-round RT-PCR of the TCR CDR3. TCRdb processed the multiplex PCR reads anew with MiXCR; each CDR3 protein has one entry. The sample lists 460,000 or so distinct CDR3 sequences, approximately 14% occurring once. Source material: blood. All receptors come from a woman aged 18-30 years with Graves' hyperthyroidism.

This clonotype was detected many times. The rearrangement uses TRBV29-1 and TRBJ2-1, with 12 bases identical to TRBD2. The length of the CDR3 is 14 residues. V was pared by 4 bases and J by 9 bases, with 7 bases of the junction left unmatched. Germline loops: CDR1 SQVTM, CDR2 ANQGSEA. The CDR3: CSVGLAGGPGEQFF. CDR3 DNA: TGCAGCGTTGGGCTAGCGGGAGGGCCGGGTGAGCAGTTCTTC.

This clonotype was seen repeatedly, ten times or more. The rearrangement uses TRBV9 and TRBJ2-1, with D possibly TRBD2 on 6 matching bases. Germline assignment: CDR1 SGDLS and CDR2 YYNGEE. V was trimmed by 0 bases and J by 6 bases, leaving 7 bases between them. The CDR3 consists of 13 residues. The CDR3 nucleotides read TGTGCCAGCAGCGTAGGGGACTCCAATGAGCAGTTCTTC. Protein sequence: CASSVGDSNEQFF.

This clonotype was counted ten times or more. This chain connects TRBV29-1 to TRBJ2-3, with TRBD1 matching 7 bases. The length of the CDR3 is 14 residues. V lost 5 bases, J lost 2 bases, and 7 bases stayed unmatched. CDR1 and CDR2 (germline): SQVTM, ANQGSEA. Here the CDR3 DNA reads TGCAGCGTTCGAGGGACAGCCTTCACAGATACGCAGTATTTT. This sequence encodes CSVRGTAFTDTQYF.

The sample holds a few counts of this clonotype. V usage is TRBV3-1 and J usage is TRBJ1-6, with D maybe TRBD1 (6 bases). The CDR3 sequence is 17 residues long. Germline values: CDR1 LGHDT, CDR2 YNNKEL (reference sequence). V was cut by 4 bases and J by 0 bases, with 13 bases left in between. The CDR3 here is CASSLRRGSSYNSPLHF. In nucleotides, the CDR3 is TGTGCCAGCAGCCTTCGTAGGGGGAGCTCCTATAATTCACCCCTCCACTTT.

The J gene is TRBJ1-1, the V gene TRBV20-1; no firm D call. The CDR3 covers 14 residues. In germline, CDR1 is DFQATT, CDR2 SNEGSKA (reference sequence). Deletions cut 4 bases from V and 1 base from J, with 13 bases between. The CDR3 loop reads CSAIAKEKNTEAFF. CDR3 DNA: TGCAGTGCTATAGCTAAGGAGAAGAACACTGAAGCTTTCTTT.

The J gene is TRBJ1-2, the V gene TRBV5-4; TRBD1 matches at 9 bases. The germline gives CDR1 SGHNT, CDR2 YYREEE (reference sequence). The CDR3 covers 15 residues. Germline trimming cut 7 bases from V and 7 bases from J; bases unmatched to any gene: 14. This chain's CDR3 is CASQGRTGAFVGYTF. The CDR3 region has the DNA TGTGCCAGCCAGGGGCGGACAGGGGCCTTCGTTGGCTACACCTTC.

As for this clonotype: A read error is possible here, since a much larger clone lies one base away. V gene TRBV29-1 combines with J gene TRBJ2-7; weak D call: TRBD1 (6 bases). This CDR3 has 13 residues. The germline CDR1 and CDR2 sequences are SQVTM and ANQGSEA. V lost 6 bases, J lost 4 bases, and 16 bases lay in between. In nucleotides, the CDR3 is TGCAGCGTCTTGGTAGGACAGCGTTACGAGCAGTACTTC. Its protein product is CSVLVGQRYEQYF.

The CDR3 region has the DNA TGTGCCAGCAGCCAAAGACTAGCGGGAGTTCCAAGGACCGGGGAGCTGTTTTTT. It translates to CASSQRLAGVPRTGELFF. The chain joins TRBV4-2 to TRBJ2-2, with TRBD2 identical over 12 bases. V gave up 2 bases and J gave up 5 bases; unmatched junction bases: 9. This CDR3 is 18 amino acids long. The germline V gene has CDR1 LGHNA and CDR2 YNFKEQ.

CDR3 DNA sequence: TGCGCCAGCACCTTTGGGGGAGTGTTGGCCTACAATGAGCAGTTCTTC. The encoded protein is CASTFGGVLAYNEQFF. V usage is TRBV5-1 and J usage is TRBJ2-1, with D tentatively TRBD1 or TRBD2 (5 bases each). Germline-derived CDR1 and CDR2 are SGHRS and YFSETQ. V gave up 6 bases and J gave up 2 bases, with 18 bases separating them. CDR3 length: 16 amino acids.

This sequence joins TRBV20-1 and TRBJ2-1, with 12 bases fitting TRBD2. CDR3 length: 19 amino acids. Germline CDR1 is DFQATT and CDR2 is SNEGSKA (reference sequence). With V trimmed by 5 bases and J by 0 bases, 14 bases remained unmatched. This CDR3 is CSAYIGLAGTVDSYNEQFF. DNA of the CDR3: TGCAGTGCTTATATAGGACTAGCGGGAACTGTCGACTCCTACAATGAGCAGTTCTTC.

This clonotype has ten or more counts. The V gene is TRBV3-1, the J gene TRBJ1-3; D is unclear. Germline CDR1 and CDR2: LGHDT and YNNKEL (reference sequence). The CDR3 covers 15 residues. Trimming shortened V by 0 bases and J by 6 bases, and 12 bases separated the two germline ends. The DNA for the CDR3 is TGTGCCAGCAGCCAAGAACCGTTTCAGGAAAACACCATATATTTT. Amino acids: CASSQEPFQENTIYF.

The sample holds a few counts of this clonotype. This chain uses TRBV7-9 with TRBJ2-4; 10 bases map to TRBD2. V shed 5 bases, J shed 7 bases, and the junction held 20 bases outside the gene matches. This CDR3 contains 19 residues. Germline V gives CDR1 SEHNR, CDR2 FQNEAQ (reference sequence). CDR3 DNA sequence: TGTGCCAGCAGCCCCCCTAGGTTCGTAGCGGGAGGCGAGCGGAACATTCAGTACTTC. As protein: CASSPPRFVAGGERNIQYF.

There are a few counts of this clonotype. The V and J genes are TRBV5-1 and TRBJ1-1, with TRBD1 identical over 7 bases. Germline CDR1 reads SGHRS; CDR2 reads YFSETQ. Trimming at V came to 2 bases and at J to 2 bases, leaving 6 bases not matched to a gene. This CDR3 is 15 amino acids long. The CDR3 spells CASSFYPGGNTEAFF. CDR3 DNA: TGCGCCAGCAGCTTTTACCCAGGGGGTAACACTGAAGCTTTCTTT.

On this clonotype itself: A much larger clone differs from this one at a single base, so this may be a read error. The J gene is TRBJ2-5, the V gene TRBV2; no reliable D call. The germline V and J ends were trimmed by 0 bases and 5 bases, with 4 bases remaining between them. Per germline, CDR1 SNHLY and CDR2 FYNNEI. The CDR3 extends over 12 amino acids. The DNA for the CDR3 is TGTGCCAGCAGTGAAGCACGGGAGACCCAGTACTTC. Translated: CASSEARETQYF.

The chain recombines TRBV18 with TRBJ2-1, with D perhaps TRBD1 (6 bases). The CDR3 has 15 residues. Deletions cut 8 bases from V and 0 bases from J, with 14 bases between. Germline assignment: CDR1 KGHSH and CDR2 LQKENI. The CDR3 protein is CASARTGSSYNEQFF. In DNA, the CDR3 is TGTGCCAGCGCGCGTACAGGGAGCTCCTACAATGAGCAGTTCTTC.

The rearrangement joins TRBV7-6 to TRBJ2-7; D tentatively reads TRBD1 or TRBD2 (5 bases each). This CDR3 has 14 amino acids. Germline V gene data show CDR1 as SGHVS and CDR2 as FNYEAQ. Deletions cut 5 bases from V and 3 bases from J, with 14 bases between. Here the CDR3 reads CASSLLGVGYEQYF. The CDR3, as DNA: TGTGCCAGCAGCCTTTTGGGGGTAGGCTACGAGCAGTACTTC.

This chain links TRBV6-1 with TRBJ2-3; the match to TRBD2 covers 9 bases. Germline V CDR1 and CDR2: MNHNS, SASEGT. J gave up 2 bases and V 1 base, and 4 bases lay outside the gene matches. This CDR3 spans 16 amino acids. CDR3 bases: TGTGCCAGCAGTGAAGAGCTAGCGGGATTCACAGATACGCAGTATTTT. Translating it yields CASSEELAGFTDTQYF.

The table lists this clonotype with many counts. The CDR3 sequence: CSVVLGGVGNQPQHF. DNA of the CDR3: TGCAGCGTTGTCCTTGGTGGGGTGGGCAATCAGCCCCAGCATTTT. The chain uses TRBV29-1 and TRBJ1-5; D unresolved. Germline V gene data show CDR1 as SQVTM and CDR2 as ANQGSEA. There are 15 residues in the CDR3. V gave up 4 bases and J gave up 2 bases, with 15 bases separating them.

This clonotype came up many times. DNA for the CDR3: TGTGCCAGCGGTCCCATTTCACCCCTCCACTTT. Encoded protein: CASGPISPLHF. This rearrangement joins TRBV27 to TRBJ1-6; D is uncertain. Between the trimmed V and J ends, which lost 8 bases and 9 bases, there was a span of 8 bases. CDR1 MNHEY and CDR2 SMNVEV come from the germline V gene (reference sequence). The CDR3 is 11 amino acids.

The table lists this clonotype with many counts. J is TRBJ1-2 and V is TRBV30; D is ambiguous. V lost 2 bases to trimming and J lost 7 bases, with 8 bases between them. The CDR3 has 11 residues. CDR1 and CDR2 from the germline V gene are GTSNPN and SVGIG (reference sequence). CDR3 in DNA: TGTGCCTGGAGTCTGACCGGTGGCTACACCTTC. Translated: CAWSLTGGYTF.

This clonotype was detected many times. The chain joins TRBV7-9 to TRBJ2-3; D remains ambiguous. The CDR3 spans 15 residues. Germline V gene data show CDR1 as SEHNR and CDR2 as FQNEAQ (reference sequence). Deletions cut 5 bases from V and 6 bases from J, with 18 bases between. CDR3 amino acids: CASSPWTPSGDTQYF. DNA for the CDR3: TGTGCCAGCAGCCCTTGGACGCCCTCTGGGGATACGCAGTATTTT.

This clonotype was counted many times. The V call is TRBV27, the J call TRBJ1-6; weak D call: TRBD1 (5 bases). Trimming shortened V by 5 bases and J by 3 bases, and 17 bases separated the two germline ends. Germline V gene data show CDR1 as MNHEY and CDR2 as SMNVEV (reference sequence). CDR3 size: 17 residues. The CDR3 sequence is CASSRDSPTYYNSPLHF. CDR3 nucleotides: TGTGCCAGCAGTCGCGACAGCCCTACCTACTATAATTCACCCCTCCACTTT.

This clonotype was detected ten times or more. The V call is TRBV10-3, the J call TRBJ1-5; 9 bases agree with TRBD1. From germline, CDR1 is ENHRY and CDR2 SYGVKD. V shed 6 bases, J shed 2 bases, and the junction held 5 bases outside the gene matches. The CDR3 has 15 amino acids. The CDR3 DNA reads as TGTGCCATCAGGGGACAGGGTGAAGGCAATCAGCCCCAGCATTTT. Amino acids: CAIRGQGEGNQPQHF.